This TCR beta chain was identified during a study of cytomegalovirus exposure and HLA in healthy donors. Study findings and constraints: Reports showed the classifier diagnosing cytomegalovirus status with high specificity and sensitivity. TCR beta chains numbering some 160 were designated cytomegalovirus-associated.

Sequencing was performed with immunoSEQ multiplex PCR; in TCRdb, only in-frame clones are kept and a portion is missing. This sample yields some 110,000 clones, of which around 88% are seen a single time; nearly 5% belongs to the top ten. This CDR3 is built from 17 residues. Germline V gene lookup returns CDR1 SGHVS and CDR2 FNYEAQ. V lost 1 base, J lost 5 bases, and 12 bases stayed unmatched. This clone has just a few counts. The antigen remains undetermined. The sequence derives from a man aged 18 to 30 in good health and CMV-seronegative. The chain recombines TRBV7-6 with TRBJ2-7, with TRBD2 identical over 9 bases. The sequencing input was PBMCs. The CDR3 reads CASSLGQNSGSQDEQYF. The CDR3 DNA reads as TGTGCCAGCAGCTTAGGACAAAATAGCGGGAGTCAAGACGAGCAGTACTTC.